What follows are 5 T cell receptor beta chains derived from one specimen sequenced in a study of radiotherapy plus CTLA-4 blockade in lung cancer (dated by TCRdb to the late 2010s). The library was produced with the immunoSEQ multiplex PCR assay. TCRdb obtained this table from immuneACCESS and retained in-frame rearrangements with V and J assigned. These tables miss some clones; where compared with another copy, unresolved V genes account for less than half of the shortfall, and the remainder is unexplained. This sample has roughly 57,000 clones in its table, and just under 85% of those were observed once. 6% to 7.5% of the sample goes to the ten largest clones. Sequenced here: peripheral blood, sampled from a patient treated with radiotherapy plus ipilimumab. The receptors shown here come from a human donor with non-small cell lung cancer whose response to radiotherapy plus ipilimumab could not be evaluated.

The J gene is TRBJ1-2, the V gene TRBV19, with 8 bases fitting TRBD1. The germline V gene encodes CDR1 LNHDA and CDR2 SQIVND (reference sequence). The CDR3 sequence is 14 residues long. Trimming took 6 bases from V and 3 from J; bases not matched to a gene: 6. The CDR3 protein is CASRPGGRDYGYTF. In nucleotides, the CDR3 is TGTGCCAGTAGGCCAGGGGGCCGGGACTATGGCTACACCTTC.

CDR3 region: CASSPPRLAGGPSTDTQYF. In DNA form, the CDR3 reads TGTGCCAGCTCACCACCACGACTAGCGGGGGGGCCTAGCACAGATACGCAGTATTTT. The chain carries TRBV18 and TRBJ2-3; TRBD2 aligns across 14 bases. The CDR3 spans 19 residues. The junction had 5 bases not matched to a gene; V was cut back by 0 bases and J by 0 bases. CDR1 and CDR2 (germline): KGHSH, LQKENI. The full variable domain, completed using reference TRBV18 and TRBJ2-3, is NAGVMQNPRHLVRRRGQEARLRCSPMKGHSHVYWYRQLPEEGLKFMVYLQKENIIDESGMPKERFSAEFPKEGPSILRIQQVVRGDSAAYFCASSPPRLAGGPSTDTQYFGPGTRLTVL.

V and J are TRBV7-2 and TRBJ2-3; TRBD2 might be the D (5 bases). From germline, CDR1 is SGHTA and CDR2 FQGNSA. With 2 bases removed from V and 7 bases from J, the gap between germline ends came to 13 bases. This CDR3 comprises 14 residues. Here the CDR3 reads CASSLNGLGNTQYF. The CDR3 coding sequence is TGTGCCAGCAGCTTAAACGGACTTGGAAATACGCAGTATTTT.

The chain links TRBV7-2 to TRBJ2-1; 7 nucleotides agree with TRBD1. The CDR3 has 14 residues. Trimming cost V 3 bases and J 7 bases; bases outside gene matches: 6. Germline loops: CDR1 SGHTA, CDR2 FQGNSA. In DNA, the CDR3 is TGTGCCAGCAGCTTGCGACAGGGTTTGAATGAGCAGTTCTTC. This translates into CASSLRQGLNEQFF.

The V gene is TRBV30, the J gene TRBJ2-7; perhaps TRBD2 as D (6 bases). Germline assignment: CDR1 GTSNPN and CDR2 SVGIG (reference sequence). The CDR3 consists of 13 residues. V lost 5 bases and J lost 2, with 13 bases in between. The CDR3 spells CAWFGTPPYEQYF. The CDR3 DNA is TGTGCCTGGTTCGGGACTCCTCCCTACGAGCAGTACTTC.